This T cell receptor beta chain was captured in a study of identical twins. A universal primer site came from template switching; cDNA carried unique molecular identifiers. TCRdb reprocessed the 5' RACE reads via MiXCR and lists one record per CDR3 protein. Seen here are some 200,000 distinct CDR3 sequences, around 8.1% observed once, and the top ten hold 1.9%. The CDR3 length is 17 residues. J gave up 0 bases and V 7 bases, and 8 bases lay outside the gene matches. CDR1 MNHEY and CDR2 SVGEGT come from the germline V gene. This clonotype was observed many times. In addition, the sample was reused for a study of yellow fever vaccine responses in identical twins. That source reports: The authors reported partly convergent, partly personalized vaccine responses in identical twins.

The TCR sequence derives from a woman in her late teens or twenties in good health. The V and J genes are TRBV6-2 or TRBV6-3 and TRBJ2-2; 10 nucleotides match TRBD2. The material sequenced was memory (CD45RO+) T cells sorted from blood. CDR3 DNA sequence: TGTGCCAGCAATACCCCACTAGCGGGGTCGAACACCGGGGAGCTGTTTTTT. It codes for CASNTPLAGSNTGELFF.